These T cell receptor beta chains were read from a single sample in a study of cytomegalovirus exposure and HLA in healthy donors. The repertoire was sequenced with immunoSEQ multiplex PCR; TCRdb's copy has only in-frame clones and lacks some. The table shows some 130,000 clones, with about four fifths occurring only once. The material sequenced was PBMCs. The receptors shown here come from a female donor in good health and CMV-seronegative. The CDR3 runs from the conserved cysteine through the conserved F or W. The D gene is left open where the match is weak. Clone size, where shown, is once, few, many, or a class for clones that have expanded.

cdr3_aa cdr3_nt d_call cdr3_length v_call clone_size j_call
CASSLAGARHDEQFF TGTGCCAGCAGCTTAGCGGGGGCACGTCACGATGAGCAGTTCTTC TRBD2 15 TRBV5-4 . TRBJ2-1
CASSFYQGSYNSPLHF TGTGCCAGCAGTTTCTATCAGGGATCATATAATTCACCCCTCCACTTT . 16 TRBV28 . TRBJ1-6
CASSQDKRDTRETQYF TGCGCCAGCAGCCAAGATAAGCGGGATACGCGAGAGACCCAGTACTTC TRBD2 16 TRBV4-1 . TRBJ2-5
CAWRDDRRTYEQYF TGTGCCTGGAGAGACGACAGAAGAACCTACGAGCAGTACTTC . 14 TRBV30 . TRBJ2-7
CATTLFRTGGEWETQYF TGTGCTACCACTCTGTTCCGGACAGGGGGCGAATGGGAGACCCAGTACTTC TRBD1 17 TRBV12-5 few TRBJ2-5
CSASPGQGELFF TGCAGCGCATCGCCCGGACAGGGGGAGCTGTTTTTT . 12 TRBV29-1 few TRBJ2-2
CASRNLRNTEAFF TGTGCCAGCAGAAACTTAAGGAACACTGAAGCTTTCTTT . 13 TRBV6-5 . TRBJ1-1
CASITGGTGYTF TGTGCCAGCATAACAGGGGGCACTGGCTACACCTTC TRBD1 12 TRBV6-1 few TRBJ1-2
CASSSEPGQGAVKGYTF TGTGCCAGCAGCTCCGAGCCGGGACAGGGGGCGGTGAAGGGCTACACCTTC TRBD1 17 TRBV7-2 . TRBJ1-2
CASSLFRGGRGSTDTQYF TGTGCCAGCAGTTTATTCCGCGGGGGGAGGGGTAGCACAGATACGCAGTATTTT TRBD2 18 TRBV27 once TRBJ2-3
CAWGALAGGGEQYF TGTGCCTGGGGTGCCCTAGCGGGGGGCGGCGAGCAGTACTTC TRBD2 14 TRBV30 . TRBJ2-7
CASSLVRGTYSNQPQHF TGTGCCAGCAGTTTGGTCAGGGGGACATATAGCAATCAGCCCCAGCATTTT TRBD1 17 TRBV28 . TRBJ1-5
CASGGKDRVVLAGELFF TGTGCTAGTGGTGGTAAAGACAGGGTTGTTTTGGCCGGGGAGCTGTTTTTT TRBD1 17 TRBV12-5 . TRBJ2-2
CASGEIYTGELFF TGTGCTAGTGGCGAGATTTACACCGGGGAGCTGTTTTTT . 13 TRBV12-5 . TRBJ2-2
CASSFDSQNTGELFF TGCGCCAGCAGTTTTGACAGTCAAAACACCGGGGAGCTGTTTTTT . 15 TRBV10-2 . TRBJ2-2
CASRGTSANTGELFF TGTGCCAGTAGAGGGACTAGCGCGAACACCGGGGAGCTGTTTTTT TRBD2 15 TRBV19 few TRBJ2-2
CASSLGDRGSRYEQYF TGCGCCAGCAGCTTGGGTGACAGGGGGAGCAGGTACGAGCAGTACTTC TRBD1 16 TRBV5-1 . TRBJ2-7
CASSPDGDRGEQYF TGCGCCAGCAGCCCGGACGGGGATCGGGGCGAGCAGTACTTC . 14 TRBV5-1 . TRBJ2-7
CASRNTYNSPLHF TGTGCCAGCAGAAACACCTATAATTCACCCCTCCACTTT . 13 TRBV7-2 . TRBJ1-6
CASSLAGVNTGELFF TGCGCCAGCAGCTTGGCAGGGGTAAACACCGGGGAGCTGTTTTTT . 15 TRBV5-1 . TRBJ2-2
CASSPRGNTEAFF TGCGCCAGCAGCCCTAGAGGGAACACTGAAGCTTTCTTT . 13 TRBV4-3 . TRBJ1-1
CASSGRLAGPLSYNEQFF TGTGCCAGCAGCGGACGACTAGCGGGGCCCCTTTCCTACAATGAGCAGTTCTTC TRBD2 18 TRBV7-6 few TRBJ2-1
CASSQDGLYNNEQFF TGCGCCAGCAGCCAAGACGGACTATATAACAATGAGCAGTTCTTC . 15 TRBV4-3 few TRBJ2-1
CASRHRAGPYQETQYF TGTGCCAGCAGACACCGAGCGGGGCCGTACCAAGAGACCCAGTACTTC TRBD2 16 TRBV27 . TRBJ2-5
CASSLGGGTSGNTIYF TGCGCCAGCAGCTTGGGAGGAGGGACCTCTGGAAACACCATATATTTT . 16 TRBV5-1 . TRBJ1-3
CASSMLGQGGTEAFF TGTGCCAGTAGTATGTTGGGGCAGGGTGGCACTGAAGCTTTCTTT . 15 TRBV19 . TRBJ1-1
CASSSPPDRDRYGYTF TGTGCCAGCAGTTCCCCCCCCGACAGGGATCGTTATGGCTACACCTTC TRBD1 16 TRBV6-5 . TRBJ1-2
CSVLRDSSLGYEQYF TGCAGCGTTCTCCGGGACAGCTCCCTCGGCTACGAGCAGTACTTC TRBD1 15 TRBV29-1 . TRBJ2-7
CASSLWGQGGEQYF TGTGCCAGCAGCTTGTGGGGACAGGGAGGCGAGCAGTACTTC TRBD1 14 TRBV5-6 . TRBJ2-7
CASSIRTGTYEQYF TGTGCCAGTAGTATTAGGACAGGGACCTACGAGCAGTACTTC TRBD1 14 TRBV19 . TRBJ2-7
CASGLVRGGQNQPQHF TGTGCTAGTGGTTTGGTACGGGGAGGGCAGAATCAGCCCCAGCATTTT . 16 TRBV12-5 . TRBJ1-5
CASFDGTSGSYEQYF TGTGCCAGCTTCGACGGGACTAGCGGTTCCTACGAGCAGTACTTC TRBD2 15 TRBV7-2 . TRBJ2-7
CASRKSSGGETQYF TGTGCCAGCAGAAAATCTAGCGGGGGGGAGACCCAGTACTTC TRBD2 14 TRBV2 once TRBJ2-5
CAISETGSYNEQFF TGTGCCATCAGTGAGACGGGGTCCTACAATGAGCAGTTCTTC . 14 TRBV10-3 . TRBJ2-1
CASSPLGGRSYEQYF TGTGCCAGCAGCCCGTTAGGCGGGAGATCCTACGAGCAGTACTTC TRBD2 15 TRBV5-6 . TRBJ2-7
CASIQTPGYGYTF TGTGCCAGCATCCAAACCCCAGGGTATGGCTACACCTTC . 13 TRBV7-9 . TRBJ1-2
CASSQTVYSGNTIYF TGCGCCAGCAGCCAGACAGTATACTCTGGAAACACCATATATTTT . 15 TRBV5-1 . TRBJ1-3
CASSQETAETQYF TGTGCCAGCAGCCAAGAAACAGCAGAGACCCAGTACTTC . 13 TRBV14 . TRBJ2-5
CASVTSPQGGELFF TGTGCCAGTGTAACGTCTCCTCAGGGCGGGGAGCTGTTTTTT . 14 TRBV6-5 . TRBJ2-2
CSVDTGQGVSEQYF TGCAGCGTTGACACGGGACAGGGAGTAAGCGAGCAGTACTTC TRBD1 14 TRBV29-1 once TRBJ2-7
CASSLTGDLYNEQFF TGTGCCAGCAGTTTGACAGGAGATCTCTACAATGAGCAGTTCTTC . 15 TRBV27 . TRBJ2-1
CASSYGLNSPLHF TGTGCCAGCAGTTACGGACTTAATTCACCCCTCCACTTT . 13 TRBV28 . TRBJ1-6
CASSRRSSSGSSAYNEQFF TGCGCCAGCAGCAGGAGGTCGAGCAGCGGGAGTAGCGCCTACAATGAGCAGTTCTTC TRBD2 19 TRBV5-1 . TRBJ2-1
CASSLGLTYEQYF TGTGCCAGCAGTCTCGGACTAACCTACGAGCAGTACTTC . 13 TRBV27 . TRBJ2-7
CASRNSRYSGANVLTF TGTGCCAGCCGGAACAGCAGATACTCTGGGGCCAACGTCCTGACTTTC . 16 TRBV19 . TRBJ2-6
CASSLVLTGFEQYF TGTGCCAGCAGCTTAGTACTGACAGGGTTCGAGCAGTACTTC TRBD1 14 TRBV11-2 . TRBJ2-7
CASSSLAGGEQFF TGTGCCAGCAGCAGCCTCGCGGGGGGTGAGCAGTTCTTC TRBD2 13 TRBV5-6 . TRBJ2-1
CASSYSTGVGNTEAFF TGTGCCAGCAGTTACTCTACGGGGGTAGGAAACACTGAAGCTTTCTTT . 16 TRBV6-5 . TRBJ1-1
CACPGQGVTDTQYF TGTGCCTGCCCGGGACAGGGGGTAACAGATACGCAGTATTTT TRBD1 14 TRBV30 . TRBJ2-3
CASSRGTGSQPQHF TGTGCCAGCAGCAGAGGGACAGGGAGTCAGCCCCAGCATTTT TRBD1 14 TRBV6-5 few TRBJ1-5